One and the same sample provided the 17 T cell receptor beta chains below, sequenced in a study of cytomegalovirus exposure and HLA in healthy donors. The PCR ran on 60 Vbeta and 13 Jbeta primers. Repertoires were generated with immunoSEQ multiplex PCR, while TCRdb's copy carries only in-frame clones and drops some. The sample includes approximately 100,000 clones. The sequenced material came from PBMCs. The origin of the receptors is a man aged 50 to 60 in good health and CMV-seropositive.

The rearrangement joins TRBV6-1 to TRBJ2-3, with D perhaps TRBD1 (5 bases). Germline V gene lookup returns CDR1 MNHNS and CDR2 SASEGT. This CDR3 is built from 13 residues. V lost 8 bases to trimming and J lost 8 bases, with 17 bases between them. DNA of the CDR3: TGTGCCAGCGATGCAAGGACATCGGGTACGCAGTATTTT. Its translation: CASDARTSGTQYF.

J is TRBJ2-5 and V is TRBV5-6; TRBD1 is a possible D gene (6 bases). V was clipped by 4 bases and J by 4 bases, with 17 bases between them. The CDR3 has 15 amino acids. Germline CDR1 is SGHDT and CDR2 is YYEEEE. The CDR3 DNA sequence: TGTGCCAGCAGCCCAAACCCGAGCAGGGGAGAGACCCAGTACTTC. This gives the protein CASSPNPSRGETQYF.

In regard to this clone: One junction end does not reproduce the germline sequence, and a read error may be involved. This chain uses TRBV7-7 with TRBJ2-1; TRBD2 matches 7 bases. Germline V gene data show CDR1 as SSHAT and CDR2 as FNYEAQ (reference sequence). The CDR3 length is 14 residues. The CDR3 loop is CASSLAVWGGEQFF. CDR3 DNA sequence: TGTGCTAGCAGCTTAGCGGTTTGGGGGGGTGAGCAGTTCTTC.

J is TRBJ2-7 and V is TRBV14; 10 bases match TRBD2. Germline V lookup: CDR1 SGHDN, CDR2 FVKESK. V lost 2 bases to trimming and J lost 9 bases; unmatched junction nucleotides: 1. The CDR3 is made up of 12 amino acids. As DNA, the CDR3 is TGTGCCAGCAGCCAAAGGACTAGCGGGCAGTACTTC. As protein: CASSQRTSGQYF.

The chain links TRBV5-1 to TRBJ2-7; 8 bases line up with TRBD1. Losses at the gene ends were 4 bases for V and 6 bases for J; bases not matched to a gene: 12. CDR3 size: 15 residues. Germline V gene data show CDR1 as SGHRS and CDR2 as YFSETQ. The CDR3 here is CASSEAWTGRLEQYF. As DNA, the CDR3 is TGCGCCAGCAGCGAAGCTTGGACAGGGCGGCTCGAGCAGTACTTC.

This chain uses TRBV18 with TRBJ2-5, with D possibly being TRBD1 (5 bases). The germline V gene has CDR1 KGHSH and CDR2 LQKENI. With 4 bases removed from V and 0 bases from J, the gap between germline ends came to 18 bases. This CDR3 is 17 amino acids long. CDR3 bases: TGTGCCAGCTCACTCCCGCGACAGCTTGAGTACCAAGAGACCCAGTACTTC. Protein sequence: CASSLPRQLEYQETQYF.

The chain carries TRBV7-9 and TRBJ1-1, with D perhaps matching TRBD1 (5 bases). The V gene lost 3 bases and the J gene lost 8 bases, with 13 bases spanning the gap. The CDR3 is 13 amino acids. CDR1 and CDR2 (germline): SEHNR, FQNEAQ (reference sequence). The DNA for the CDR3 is TGTGCCAGCAGCTTGATGGGGGGAAGGGAAGCTTTCTTT. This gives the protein CASSLMGGREAFF.

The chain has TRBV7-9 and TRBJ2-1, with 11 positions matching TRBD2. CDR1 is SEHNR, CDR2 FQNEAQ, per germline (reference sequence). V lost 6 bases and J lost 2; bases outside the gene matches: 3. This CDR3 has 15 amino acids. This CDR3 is CASRLTSGTYNEQFF. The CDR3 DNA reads TGTGCCAGCAGACTGACTAGCGGGACCTACAATGAGCAGTTCTTC.

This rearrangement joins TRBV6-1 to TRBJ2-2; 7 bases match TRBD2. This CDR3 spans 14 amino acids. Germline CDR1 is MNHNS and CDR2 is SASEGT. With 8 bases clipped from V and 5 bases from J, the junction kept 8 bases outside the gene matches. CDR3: CASSRAGKTGELFF. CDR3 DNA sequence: TGTGCCAGCTCCCGAGCGGGGAAAACCGGGGAGCTGTTTTTT.

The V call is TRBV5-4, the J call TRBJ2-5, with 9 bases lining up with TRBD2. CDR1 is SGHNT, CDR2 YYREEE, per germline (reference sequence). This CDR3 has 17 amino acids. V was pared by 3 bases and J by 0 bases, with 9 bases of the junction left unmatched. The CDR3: CASSSPMAGGYQETQYF. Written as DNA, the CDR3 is TGTGCCAGCAGCTCCCCGATGGCGGGAGGGTACCAAGAGACCCAGTACTTC.

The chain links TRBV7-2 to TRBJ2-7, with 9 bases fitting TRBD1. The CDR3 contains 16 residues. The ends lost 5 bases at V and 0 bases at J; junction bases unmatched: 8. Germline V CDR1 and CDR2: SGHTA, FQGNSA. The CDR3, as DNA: TGTGCCAGCAGCCCCACAGGGGGCCGGGGCTCCTACGAGCAGTACTTC. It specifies CASSPTGGRGSYEQYF. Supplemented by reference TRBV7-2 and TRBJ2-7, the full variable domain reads GAGVSQSPSNKVTEKGKDVELRCDPISGHTALYWYRQSLGQGLEFLIYFQGNSAPDKSGLPSDRFSAERTGGSVSTLTIQRTQQEDSAVYLCASSPTGGRGSYEQYFGPGTRLTVT.

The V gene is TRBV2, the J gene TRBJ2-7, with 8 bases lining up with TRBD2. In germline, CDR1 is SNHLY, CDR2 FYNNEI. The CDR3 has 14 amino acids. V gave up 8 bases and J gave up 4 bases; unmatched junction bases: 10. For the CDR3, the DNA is TGTGCCAGCGTACCGGGACTAGTTTTTTACGAGCAGTACTTC. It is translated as CASVPGLVFYEQYF. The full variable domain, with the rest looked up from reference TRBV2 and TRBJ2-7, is EPEVTQTPSHQVTQMGQEVILRCVPISNHLYFYWYRQILGQKVEFLVSFYNNEISEKSEIFDDQFSVERPDGSNFTLKIRSTKLEDSAMYFCASVPGLVFYEQYFGPGTRLTVT.

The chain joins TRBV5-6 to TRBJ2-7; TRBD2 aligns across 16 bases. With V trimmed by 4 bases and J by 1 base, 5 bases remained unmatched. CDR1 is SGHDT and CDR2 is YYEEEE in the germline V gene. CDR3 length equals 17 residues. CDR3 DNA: TGTGCCAGCAGCCCGGGACTAGCGGGAGGGGGGTCCTACGAGCAGTACTTC. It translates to CASSPGLAGGGSYEQYF.

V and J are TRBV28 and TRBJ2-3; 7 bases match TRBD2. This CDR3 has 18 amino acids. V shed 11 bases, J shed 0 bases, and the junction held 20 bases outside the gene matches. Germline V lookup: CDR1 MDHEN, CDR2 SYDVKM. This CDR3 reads CAPSFRISREMSTDTQYF. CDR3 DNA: TGTGCCCCCAGCTTCCGAATTTCGCGGGAGATGAGCACAGATACGCAGTATTTT.

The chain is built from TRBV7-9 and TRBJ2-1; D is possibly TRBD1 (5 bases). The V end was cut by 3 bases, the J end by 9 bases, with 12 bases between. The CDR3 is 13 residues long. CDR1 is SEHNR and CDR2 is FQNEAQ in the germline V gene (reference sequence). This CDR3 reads CASSFGGQGEQFF. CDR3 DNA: TGTGCCAGCAGCTTCGGTGGGCAGGGTGAGCAGTTCTTC.

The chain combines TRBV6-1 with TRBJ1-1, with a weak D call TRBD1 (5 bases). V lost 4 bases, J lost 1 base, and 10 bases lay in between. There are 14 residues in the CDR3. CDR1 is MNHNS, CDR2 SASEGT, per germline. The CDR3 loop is CASSARGTNTEAFF. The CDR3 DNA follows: TGTGCCAGCAGTGCTCGGGGGACGAACACTGAAGCTTTCTTT.

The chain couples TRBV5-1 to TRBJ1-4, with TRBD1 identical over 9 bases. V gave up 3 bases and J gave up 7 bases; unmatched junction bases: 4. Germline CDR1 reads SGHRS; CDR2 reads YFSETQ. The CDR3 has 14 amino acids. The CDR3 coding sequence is TGCGCCAGCAGCTACAGGGGGCAGGGTGAAAAACTGTTTTTT. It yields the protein CASSYRGQGEKLFF.